Sequencing of this TCR beta chain was carried out in a study of T-cell memory formation after mild COVID-19 (dated by TCRdb to 2020 to 2023). With regard to the full study: TCR sequence clusters from the two donors were found to be largely donor specific. Longitudinal TCRalpha and TCRbeta repertoire sequencing tracked T-cell clones expanding and contracting after mild COVID-19 in a couple of donors. Two young, previously healthy adult volunteers, one female and one male, were included in the cohort. The full study reports these points: Contracting CD4+ clones appeared mostly in the CM and EM memory subsets, whereas CD8+ clones were enriched in EMRA. Clones that contracted from day 15 to 85 showed balanced CD4/CD8 phenotypes, whereas a second wave of clones that expanded from day 15 to 37 leaned towards CD4+. Only two mild cases were covered in the study, and larger cohorts including severe cases with pre-infection samples were considered necessary. The detection of some responding clones in pre-infection memory suggests that pre-existing cross-reactive memory T cells joined the SARS-CoV-2 response. Whether the second-wave clones peaking on day 37 were SARS-CoV-2 specific was not confirmed.

Germline trimming amounts to 0 bases on V and 6 bases on J, with 4 as the count of junction bases outside the gene matches. Spanning cysteine to phenylalanine, the CDR3 consists of 15 amino acids. Only the CDR3 region is kept as DNA, spanning 45 bases read in frame from base 1. CDR1 and CDR2 (SGHRS, YFSETQ) derive from the germline V gene. Ficoll-Paque density gradient centrifugation was the method used to isolate PBMCs. Sequenced using an Illumina NovaSeq 6000. TCRalpha and TCRbeta cDNA libraries were constructed by 5'RACE with constant-segment primers, with sample barcodes and unique molecular identifiers being introduced. Trizol reagent was used to extract RNA from every sample. The libraries were amplified in two PCR steps, and the second step added a second sample barcode and Illumina TruSeq adapters. Sequencing of the libraries was done on an Illumina NovaSeq, producing 2 x 150 bp paired-end reads. The published analysis was carried out like this. Reads were demultiplexed and collapsed into UMI-guided consensus sequences with migec v1.2.7. With mixcr v2.1.11, UMI consensuses were aligned to TRA and TRB V and J templates and assembled into clonotypes. Clonotypes were classified as expanded or contracted when called significant by both edgeR and NoisET, with noise models trained on biological replicates. For edgeR calls, a false discovery rate-adjusted p below 0.01 and a log2 fold-change threshold of 1 were applied. As an exploratory analysis of dynamics, max-normalized trajectories of the 1000 most abundant clonotypes were examined with PCA combined with hierarchical clustering. Separately sequenced CD4+ and CD8+ repertoires were used to assign the CD4 or CD8 phenotype of responding clones. TCRdb reprocessed the public reads (quality trimming at Q25 with fastp, clone calling with MiXCR) and kept in-frame beta chains. Rows are unified per CDR3 protein, each entry keeping the most common DNA and genes. Clone size and V and J calls follow TCRdb, not the original study. A total of hundreds of thousands of distinct CDR3 sequences appear in this sample, approximately 15% of them only once. The biggest ten clones account for roughly 8.2% of the sample.

Concerning this clonotype itself: No cognate antigen has been identified for it. Base qualities are missing; no much larger clone stands one base away.

The material sequenced was PBMCs or a T cell subset sorted from them (not recorded which). This clonotype was sampled from an adult woman who had mild COVID-19 (a few samples of this study predate the infection). The sample titles of this study are shuffled in the database, so cell type and time point are left out; the donor was told from shared clones. Recombination linked TRBV5-1 to TRBJ2-1; a stretch of 9 junction bases matches TRBD2. This receptor has the CDR3 CASSLGGTSSNEQFF. The sequenced DNA is TGCGCCAGCAGCTTGGGAGGGACTAGCTCCAATGAGCAGTTCTTC.